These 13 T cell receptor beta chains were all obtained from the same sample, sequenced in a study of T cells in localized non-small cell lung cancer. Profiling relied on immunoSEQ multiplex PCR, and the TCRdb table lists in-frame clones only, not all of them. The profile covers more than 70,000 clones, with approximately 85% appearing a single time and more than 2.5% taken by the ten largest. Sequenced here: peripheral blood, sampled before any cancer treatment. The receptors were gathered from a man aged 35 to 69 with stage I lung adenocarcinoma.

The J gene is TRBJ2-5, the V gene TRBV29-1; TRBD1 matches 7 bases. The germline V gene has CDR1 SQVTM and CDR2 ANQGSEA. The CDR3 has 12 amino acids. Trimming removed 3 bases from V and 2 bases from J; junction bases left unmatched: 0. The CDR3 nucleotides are TGCAGCGTTGACAGGGGGCAAGAGACCCAGTACTTC. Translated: CSVDRGQETQYF. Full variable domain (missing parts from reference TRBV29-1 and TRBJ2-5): SAVISQKPSRDICQRGTSLTIQCQVDSQVTMMFWYRQQPGQSLTLIATANQGSEATYESGFVIDKFPISRPNLTFSTLTVSNMSPEDSSIYLCSVDRGQETQYFGPGTRLLVL.

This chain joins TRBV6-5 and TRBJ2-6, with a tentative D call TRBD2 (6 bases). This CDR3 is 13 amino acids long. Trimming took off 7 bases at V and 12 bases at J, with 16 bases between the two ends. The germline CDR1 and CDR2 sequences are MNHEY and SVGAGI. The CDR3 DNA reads TGTGCCAGCATAGGGACCGCCGGGGGCGTCCTGACTTTC. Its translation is CASIGTAGGVLTF.

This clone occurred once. CDR3 nucleotide sequence: TGTGCCAGCAGCTTCAGGGACGAGCAGTACTTC. Translating gives CASSFRDEQYF. The V and J genes are TRBV5-6 and TRBJ2-5; D may be TRBD1 (5 bases). The tail of the sequence fits TRBJ2-7 better, so the J call may be wrong. Germline V gene data show CDR1 as SGHDT and CDR2 as YYEEEE. The CDR3 contains 11 residues.

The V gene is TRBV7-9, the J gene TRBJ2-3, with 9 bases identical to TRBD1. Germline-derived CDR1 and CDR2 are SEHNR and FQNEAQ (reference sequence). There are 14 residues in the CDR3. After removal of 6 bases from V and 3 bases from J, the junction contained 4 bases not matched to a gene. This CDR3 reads CASRPGQGTDTQYF. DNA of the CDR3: TGTGCCAGCAGACCGGGACAGGGAACAGATACGCAGTATTTT.

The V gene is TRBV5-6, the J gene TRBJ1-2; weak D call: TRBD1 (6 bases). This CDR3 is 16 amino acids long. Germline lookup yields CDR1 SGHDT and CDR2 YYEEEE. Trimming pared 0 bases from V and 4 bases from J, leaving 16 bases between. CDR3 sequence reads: CASSLAAGAAGYGYTF. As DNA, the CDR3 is TGTGCCAGCAGCTTGGCCGCGGGGGCGGCGGGCTATGGCTACACCTTC.

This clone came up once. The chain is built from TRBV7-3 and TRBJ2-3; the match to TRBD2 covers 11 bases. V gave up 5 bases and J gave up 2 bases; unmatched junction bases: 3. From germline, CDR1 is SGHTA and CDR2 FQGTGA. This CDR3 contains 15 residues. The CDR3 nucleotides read TGTGCCAGCAGCCCGGGACTAGCGGCCACAGATACGCAGTATTTT. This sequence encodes CASSPGLAATDTQYF.

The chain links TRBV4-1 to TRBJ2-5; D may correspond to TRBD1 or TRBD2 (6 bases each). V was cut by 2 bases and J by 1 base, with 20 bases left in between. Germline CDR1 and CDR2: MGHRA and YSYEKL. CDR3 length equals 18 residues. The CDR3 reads CASSQLAWGAGGQETQYF. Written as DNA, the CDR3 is TGCGCCAGCAGCCAATTGGCTTGGGGGGCGGGCGGCCAAGAGACCCAGTACTTC.

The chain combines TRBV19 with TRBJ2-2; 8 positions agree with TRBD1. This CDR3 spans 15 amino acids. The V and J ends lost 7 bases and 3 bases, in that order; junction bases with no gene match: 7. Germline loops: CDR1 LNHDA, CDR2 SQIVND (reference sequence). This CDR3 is CASKPGGWDTGELFF. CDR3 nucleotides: TGTGCCAGTAAGCCAGGGGGCTGGGACACCGGGGAGCTGTTTTTT.

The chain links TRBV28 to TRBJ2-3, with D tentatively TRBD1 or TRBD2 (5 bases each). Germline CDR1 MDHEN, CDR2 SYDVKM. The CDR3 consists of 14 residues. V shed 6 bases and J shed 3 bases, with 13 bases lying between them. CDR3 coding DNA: TGTGCCAGCAGGTCCTACGAGGGGACAGATACGCAGTATTTT. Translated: CASRSYEGTDTQYF.

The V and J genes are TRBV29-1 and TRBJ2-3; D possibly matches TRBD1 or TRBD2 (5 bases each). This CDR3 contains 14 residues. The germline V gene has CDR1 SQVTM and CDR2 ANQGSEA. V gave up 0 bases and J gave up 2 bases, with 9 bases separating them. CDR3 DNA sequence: TGCAGCGTTGAAGATGACGGGGCCACAGATACGCAGTATTTT. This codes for CSVEDDGATDTQYF.

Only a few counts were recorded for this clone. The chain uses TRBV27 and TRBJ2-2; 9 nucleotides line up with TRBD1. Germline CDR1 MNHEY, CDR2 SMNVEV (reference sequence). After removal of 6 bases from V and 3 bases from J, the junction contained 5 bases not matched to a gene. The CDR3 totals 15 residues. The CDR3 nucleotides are TGTGCCAGCAGGGGGACAGGGAGCCACACCGGGGAGCTGTTTTTT. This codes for CASRGTGSHTGELFF.

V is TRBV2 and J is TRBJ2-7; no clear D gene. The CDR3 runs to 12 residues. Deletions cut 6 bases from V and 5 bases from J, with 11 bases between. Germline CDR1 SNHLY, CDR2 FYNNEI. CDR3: CASRVLIHEQYF. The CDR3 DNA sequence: TGTGCCAGCAGGGTATTAATCCACGAGCAGTACTTC.

The CDR3 loop is CASSLNRGADTQYF. CDR3 nucleotide sequence: TGTGCCAGCTCCCTAAATAGGGGCGCAGATACGCAGTATTTT. The gene calls are TRBV18 and TRBJ2-3; TRBD1 might be the D (5 bases). CDR3 length equals 14 residues. Germline CDR1 KGHSH, CDR2 LQKENI. V was clipped by 6 bases and J by 4 bases, with 14 bases between them.